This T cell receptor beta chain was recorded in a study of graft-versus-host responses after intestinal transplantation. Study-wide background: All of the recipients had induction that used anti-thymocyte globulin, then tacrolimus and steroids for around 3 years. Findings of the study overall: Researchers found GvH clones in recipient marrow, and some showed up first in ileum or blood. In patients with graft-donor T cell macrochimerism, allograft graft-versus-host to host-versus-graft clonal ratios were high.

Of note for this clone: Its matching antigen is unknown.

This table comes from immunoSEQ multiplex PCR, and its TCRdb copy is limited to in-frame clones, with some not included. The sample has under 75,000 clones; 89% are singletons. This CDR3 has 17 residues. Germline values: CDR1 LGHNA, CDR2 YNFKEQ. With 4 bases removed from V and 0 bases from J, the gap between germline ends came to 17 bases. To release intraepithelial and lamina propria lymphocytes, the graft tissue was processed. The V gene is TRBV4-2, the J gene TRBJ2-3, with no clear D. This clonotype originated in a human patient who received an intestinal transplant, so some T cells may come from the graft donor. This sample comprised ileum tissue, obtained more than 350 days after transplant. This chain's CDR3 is CASSRKARSTSTDTQYF. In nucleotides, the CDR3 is TGTGCCAGCAGCCGTAAAGCCAGATCAACTAGCACAGATACGCAGTATTTT.